Below, 25 T cell receptor beta chains from the same sample are listed, as sequenced in a study of CD8+CD57+ T cells in acquired aplastic anemia. Both TCR beta VDJ combination and CDR3 sequence profiling were carried out. Genomic DNA was the template for this profiling. MiXCR, applied by TCRdb to the reads, yields one record per CDR3 protein. The sample holds 400,000 to 600,000 distinct CDR3 sequences; roughly 34% are singletons and the top ten take about 0.8%. Patients selected for sequencing had displayed CD8+CD57+ cell expansion by flow cytometry. The material sequenced was sorted CD4+, CD8+, or CD8+CD57+ T cells (not recorded which) from PBMCs. The source is a human donor with aplastic anemia.

This clonotype was seen more than once but under ten times. The rearrangement links TRBV14 to TRBJ2-5; D gene unclear. CDR1 is SGHDN and CDR2 is FVKESK in the germline V gene. Trimming stripped 2 bases from V and 5 bases from J, with 12 bases between. The CDR3 totals 14 residues. Written as DNA, the CDR3 is TGTGCCAGCAGCCAAAGTACGGGCTTTGAGACCCAGTACTTC. Protein sequence: CASSQSTGFETQYF.

This clonotype showed up just a few times. The chain couples TRBV15 to TRBJ2-1; 9 bases match TRBD1. The CDR3 has 15 residues. Trimming at V came to 0 bases and at J to 5 bases, leaving 2 bases not matched to a gene. Germline V gives CDR1 LNHNV, CDR2 YYDKDF (reference sequence). The CDR3 DNA sequence: TGTGCCACCAGCAGAGAGGGACAGGGAGACAATGAGCAGTTCTTC. It specifies CATSREGQGDNEQFF.

This clonotype has a handful of counts. This chain links TRBV5-1 with TRBJ2-1; 11 bases match TRBD1. The length of the CDR3 is 14 residues. With 8 bases clipped from V and 9 bases from J, the junction kept 10 bases outside the gene matches. Germline V gives CDR1 SGHRS, CDR2 YFSETQ. CDR3 residues: CASLKPGQGGEQFF. The CDR3 DNA sequence: TGCGCCAGTCTCAAACCGGGACAGGGGGGTGAGCAGTTCTTC.

This chain joins TRBV29-1 and TRBJ1-1; D gene ambiguous. Germline values: CDR1 SQVTM, CDR2 ANQGSEA. V gave up 0 bases and J gave up 5 bases, with 10 bases separating them. CDR3 length equals 13 residues. This CDR3 is CSVEEAPGTEAFF. The CDR3 DNA sequence: TGCAGCGTTGAAGAAGCCCCTGGGACTGAAGCTTTCTTT. The full variable domain, in which reference TRBV29-1 and TRBJ1-1 provide the parts outside the CDR3, is SAVISQKPSRDICQRGTSLTIQCQVDSQVTMMFWYRQQPGQSLTLIATANQGSEATYESGFVIDKFPISRPNLTFSTLTVSNMSPEDSSIYLCSVEEAPGTEAFFGQGTRLTVV.

The table lists this clonotype with a few counts. The gene calls are TRBV5-1 and TRBJ1-6; 10 positions agree with TRBD1. This CDR3 is 15 amino acids long. The germline V gene encodes CDR1 SGHRS and CDR2 YFSETQ. With 4 bases clipped from V and 8 bases from J, the junction kept 6 bases outside the gene matches. The CDR3 is CASSRGQGGDSPLHF. CDR3 coding DNA: TGCGCCAGCAGCCGTGGACAGGGGGGGGATTCACCCCTCCACTTT.

The chain uses TRBV24-1 and TRBJ2-1; D possibly corresponds to TRBD1 (6 bases). Germline V gene sequence: CDR1 KGHDR, CDR2 SFDVKD. V was pared by 5 bases and J by 7 bases, with 11 bases between. The CDR3 has 13 residues. The chain's CDR3 is CATSGQGRNEQFF. The CDR3 region has the DNA TGTGCCACCAGTGGGCAGGGGAGAAATGAGCAGTTCTTC.

The CDR3 nucleotides are TGCAGTGTCCCCGGGACAGGGGGATTAAATTCACCCCTCCACTTT. It translates to CSVPGTGGLNSPLHF. The V call is TRBV20-1, the J call TRBJ1-6; 11 bases are a match to TRBD1. J gave up 7 bases and V 7 bases, and 9 bases lay outside the gene matches. The CDR3 has 15 amino acids. Germline CDR1 and CDR2: DFQATT and SNEGSKA (reference sequence).

Many counts were recorded for this clonotype. The V gene is TRBV11-2, the J gene TRBJ1-2; D may be TRBD1 (5 bases). V was trimmed by 0 bases and J by 0 bases, leaving 14 bases between them. Germline assignment: CDR1 SGHAT and CDR2 FQNNGV. This CDR3 spans 17 amino acids. Written as DNA, the CDR3 is TGTGCCAGCAGCTTAGACTATGGGGGGTCAGCTAACTATGGCTACACCTTC. It encodes CASSLDYGGSANYGYTF.

This clonotype was recorded at least ten times. CDR3 protein: CASSRIYNEQFF. The CDR3 DNA reads TGTGCCAGCAGCCGTATCTACAATGAGCAGTTCTTC. The chain is built from TRBV4-2 and TRBJ2-1; no clear D gene. The CDR3 runs 12 residues. Germline CDR1 is LGHNA and CDR2 is YNFKEQ. The ends were cut back, 4 bases at V and 3 bases at J, with 4 bases in the middle.

The V call is TRBV5-1, the J call TRBJ2-7; 11 bases align to TRBD1. The trim removed 0 bases at V and 4 bases at J, leaving 6 bases unmatched. From germline, CDR1 is SGHRS and CDR2 YFSETQ. The CDR3 length is 16 residues. CDR3 DNA sequence: TGCGCCAGCAGCTTGGAAGGACAGGGGGCGTGGTACGAGCAGTACTTC. It yields the protein CASSLEGQGAWYEQYF.

This clonotype was seen ten or more times. The chain recombines TRBV5-1 with TRBJ2-7; weak D call: TRBD1 (6 bases). This CDR3 spans 15 amino acids. The V gene's germline CDR1 is SGHRS and CDR2 YFSETQ. V dropped 0 bases and J dropped 8 bases, with 18 bases sitting between them. CDR3 sequence: CASSLAQGSFRQQYF. The CDR3, as DNA: TGCGCCAGCAGCTTGGCTCAGGGGAGCTTTCGGCAGCAGTACTTC.

The CDR3 sequence: CASSGWGDKSYEQYF. In nucleotides, the CDR3 is TGTGCCAGCAGTGGGTGGGGGGACAAATCCTACGAGCAGTACTTC. The V call is TRBV2, the J call TRBJ2-7; D assignment may be TRBD1 or TRBD2 (6 bases each). V shed 4 bases and J shed 1 base, with 14 bases lying between them. The CDR3 loop spans 15 amino acids. Per germline, CDR1 SNHLY and CDR2 FYNNEI.

The chain recombines TRBV3-1 with TRBJ2-7; D unclear. V lost 4 bases, J lost 4 bases, and 8 bases lay in between. The germline CDR1 and CDR2 sequences are LGHDT and YNNKEL (reference sequence). This CDR3 comprises 12 residues. The CDR3 sequence is CASSPREYEQYF. CDR3 DNA sequence: TGTGCCAGCAGCCCCAGAGAGTACGAGCAGTACTTC.

CDR3 coding DNA: TGCGCCAGCAGCCAGGGAGCCCTTGGGTCCGGGGAGCTGTTTTTT. It specifies CASSQGALGSGELFF. The V and J genes are TRBV5-1 and TRBJ2-2; the D call may be TRBD1 or TRBD2 (5 bases each). Germline CDR1 reads SGHRS; CDR2 reads YFSETQ. Trimming stripped 4 bases from V and 6 bases from J, with 16 bases between. This CDR3 comprises 15 residues.

V usage is TRBV19 and J usage is TRBJ2-1, with D possibly matching TRBD2 (6 bases). The germline gives CDR1 LNHDA, CDR2 SQIVND (reference sequence). V was clipped by 7 bases and J by 7 bases, with 14 bases between them. The CDR3 has 13 residues. The CDR3 DNA sequence: TGTGCCAGTATGTGGACTATCGGAAATGAGCAGTTCTTC. Residues: CASMWTIGNEQFF. Supplemented by reference TRBV19 and TRBJ2-1, the full variable domain reads DGGITQSPKYLFRKEGQNVTLSCEQNLNHDAMYWYRQDPGQGLRLIYYSQIVNDFQKGDIAEGYSVSREKKESFPLTVTSAQKNPTAFYLCASMWTIGNEQFFGPGTRLTVL.

The V call is TRBV10-3, the J call TRBJ1-2; 7 positions match TRBD1. Germline trimming cut 4 bases from V and 3 bases from J; bases unmatched to any gene: 2. The CDR3 has 13 amino acids. Germline V gives CDR1 ENHRY, CDR2 SYGVKD. In nucleotides, the CDR3 is TGTGCCATCAGTGGAGGGGGCGACTATGGCTACACCTTC. This gives the protein CAISGGGDYGYTF.

This clonotype has at least ten counts. The chain uses TRBV24-1 and TRBJ2-1; D gene ambiguous. The V and J ends lost 4 bases and 0 bases respectively, with 9 bases between them. The CDR3 sequence is 15 residues long. In germline, CDR1 is KGHDR, CDR2 SFDVKD. For the CDR3, the DNA is TGTGCCACCAGTGACCCTAAAGGCTCCTACAATGAGCAGTTCTTC. It encodes CATSDPKGSYNEQFF.

A few counts support this clonotype. CDR3 nucleotide sequence: TGTGCCAGCAGCCGCGGACGGGACGTACTCTACGAGCAGTACTTC. Protein sequence: CASSRGRDVLYEQYF. V and J are TRBV3-1 and TRBJ2-7, with D possibly being TRBD1 or TRBD2 (5 bases each). Per germline, CDR1 LGHDT and CDR2 YNNKEL (reference sequence). CDR3 length: 15 amino acids. Trimming shortened V by 4 bases and J by 3 bases, and 16 bases separated the two germline ends.

This clonotype was seen a few times. The chain carries TRBV11-2 and TRBJ2-7, with a tentative D call TRBD2 (5 bases). The V gene lost 5 bases and the J gene lost 5 bases, with 13 bases spanning the gap. This CDR3 comprises 13 residues. The V gene's germline CDR1 is SGHAT and CDR2 FQNNGV. CDR3: CASSEGEVNEQYF. The CDR3 DNA reads as TGTGCCAGCAGCGAGGGAGAAGTGAACGAGCAGTACTTC.

This clonotype has ten or more counts. The gene calls are TRBV2 and TRBJ1-1, with 7 bases aligning to TRBD1. CDR3 length: 14 residues. J gave up 4 bases and V 6 bases, and 8 bases lay outside the gene matches. Germline V gene lookup returns CDR1 SNHLY and CDR2 FYNNEI. The CDR3 loop is CASRETGPSTEAFF. CDR3 nucleotide sequence: TGTGCCAGCAGAGAGACAGGGCCGAGCACTGAAGCTTTCTTT. The full variable domain, rest sourced from reference TRBV2 and TRBJ1-1, is EPEVTQTPSHQVTQMGQEVILRCVPISNHLYFYWYRQILGQKVEFLVSFYNNEISEKSEIFDDQFSVERPDGSNFTLKIRSTKLEDSAMYFCASRETGPSTEAFFGQGTRLTVV.

Concerning this clonotype itself: At one end the junction does not follow the germline gene, possibly because of a read error. CDR3 in amino acids: CASSLDHGARTGGLFF. For the CDR3, the DNA is TGTGCCAGCAGCTTAGATCACGGGGCGCGGACCGGGGGGCTGTTTTTT. The chain combines TRBV11-2 with TRBJ2-2; tentative D call: TRBD2 (6 bases). Germline CDR1 and CDR2: SGHAT and FQNNGV. The length of the CDR3 is 16 residues.

This clonotype was picked up a small number of times. The rearrangement joins TRBV4-1 to TRBJ2-7, with TRBD1 matching 9 bases. This CDR3 has 15 amino acids. CDR1 and CDR2 (germline): MGHRA, YSYEKL. V shed 3 bases, J shed 12 bases, and the junction held 15 bases outside the gene matches. The CDR3 loop reads CASSQEDYRDRARYF. CDR3 in DNA: TGCGCCAGCAGCCAGGAAGATTATCGGGACAGGGCACGGTACTTC.

This clonotype was counted between two and nine times. The genes are TRBV9 and TRBJ2-1; the match to TRBD1 covers 7 bases. In germline, CDR1 is SGDLS, CDR2 YYNGEE. Unmatched junction bases numbered 10, after V lost 0 bases and J lost 4 bases. This CDR3 spans 17 amino acids. In DNA, the CDR3 is TGTGCCAGCAGCGTAGGAACAGTAGGACAGGCATACAATGAGCAGTTCTTC. It translates to CASSVGTVGQAYNEQFF.

This clonotype was seen ten or more times. This chain connects TRBV15 to TRBJ1-5; TRBD1 matches at 7 bases. Trimming cost V 3 bases and J 3 bases; bases outside gene matches: 2. There are 14 residues in the CDR3. Germline CDR1 and CDR2: LNHNV and YYDKDF (reference sequence). The chain's CDR3 is CATSRGTVNQPQHF. CDR3 nucleotides: TGTGCCACCAGCAGGGGGACAGTCAATCAGCCCCAGCATTTT.

This chain connects TRBV11-2 to TRBJ2-1; perhaps TRBD2 as D (6 bases). Trimming left V 2 bases short and J 0 bases short, with 14 bases between. This CDR3 has 17 amino acids. Germline CDR1 is SGHAT and CDR2 is FQNNGV. CDR3 bases: TGTGCCAGCAGCTTACTTCCACGGGGGAGCTCCTACAATGAGCAGTTCTTC. This encodes CASSLLPRGSSYNEQFF. Complete variable domain (other parts from reference TRBV11-2 and TRBJ2-1): EAGVAQSPRYKIIEKRQSVAFWCNPISGHATLYWYQQILGQGPKLLIQFQNNGVVDDSQLPKDRFSAERLKGVDSTLKIQPAKLEDSAVYLCASSLLPRGSSYNEQFFGPGTRLTVL.